The next 27 T cell receptor beta chains were all read from a single sample in a study of cytomegalovirus exposure and HLA in healthy donors. The PCR ran on 60 Vbeta and 13 Jbeta primers. Sequencing was performed with immunoSEQ multiplex PCR; in TCRdb, only in-frame clones are kept and a portion is missing. Here the sample spans approximately 170,000 clones, roughly 80% being singletons. The material sequenced was PBMCs. All receptors come from a male donor in good health and CMV-seronegative.

The chain is built from TRBV7-2 and TRBJ2-7; perhaps TRBD2 as D (5 bases). Trimming shortened V by 8 bases and J by 2 bases, and 10 bases separated the two germline ends. CDR1 is SGHTA and CDR2 is FQGNSA in the germline V gene. This CDR3 spans 12 amino acids. The CDR3 coding sequence is TGTGCCAGCGCCCGGGGAACCTACGAGCAGTACTTC. It translates to CASARGTYEQYF.

This chain links TRBV4-3 with TRBJ2-3, with 8 bases identical to TRBD2. This CDR3 is 16 amino acids long. In germline, CDR1 is LGHNA, CDR2 YSLEER. V dropped 0 bases and J dropped 6; count of bases not matched to a gene: 8. The CDR3 sequence: CASSQDFSSGSDTQYF. The CDR3 region has the DNA TGCGCCAGCAGCCAAGATTTTTCCAGCGGGAGCGATACGCAGTATTTT.

The chain has TRBV19 and TRBJ2-3; D is perhaps TRBD2 (6 bases). From germline, CDR1 is LNHDA and CDR2 SQIVND (reference sequence). The CDR3 length is 14 residues. The V gene lost 5 bases and the J gene lost 1 base, with 10 bases spanning the gap. CDR3 in DNA: TGTGCCAGTAGTTACGGGGGTGGCACAGATACGCAGTATTTT. Translating it yields CASSYGGGTDTQYF.

V usage is TRBV5-4 and J usage is TRBJ1-3; the D is unclear. Trimming took off 0 bases at V and 2 bases at J, with 9 bases between the two ends. The CDR3 covers 15 residues. The germline V gene has CDR1 SGHNT and CDR2 YYREEE (reference sequence). The CDR3 sequence is CASSLGTRPGNTIYF. The CDR3 coding sequence is TGTGCCAGCAGCTTGGGGACTCGACCTGGAAACACCATATATTTT.

This chain joins TRBV7-2 and TRBJ1-5; D gene uncertain. Germline lookup yields CDR1 SGHTA and CDR2 FQGNSA. This CDR3 region has 17 residues. Trimming took 1 base from V and 4 from J, leaving 17 bases between them. CDR3 bases: TGTGCCAGCAGCTTAGTCCCCCCCGGGTTGGGTAATCAGCCCCAGCATTTT. This gives the protein CASSLVPPGLGNQPQHF.

Comments on this clone: An end of the junction differs from the germline gene, which may be a read error. V is TRBV7-7 and J is TRBJ2-3, with D maybe TRBD2 (5 bases). In germline, CDR1 is SSHAT, CDR2 FNYEAQ (reference sequence). The CDR3 sequence is 13 residues long. DNA for the CDR3: TGTGCTAGCACAAGGGAGCCTTGGGATACGCAGTATTTT. It translates to CASTREPWDTQYF.

The J gene is TRBJ2-1, the V gene TRBV6-1; TRBD2 aligns across 11 bases. The CDR3 spans 19 residues. Germline V gene data show CDR1 as MNHNS and CDR2 as SASEGT. With V trimmed by 2 bases and J by 0 bases, 9 bases remained unmatched. CDR3 nucleotides: TGTGCCAGCAGTGAATCCGGCCTAGCGGGGGGCGGCTCCTACAATGAGCAGTTCTTC. Its translation: CASSESGLAGGGSYNEQFF.

The gene calls are TRBV9 and TRBJ1-3, with TRBD1 matching over 8 bases. Germline assignment: CDR1 SGDLS and CDR2 YYNGEE. The CDR3 loop spans 17 amino acids. After removal of 4 bases from V and 3 bases from J, the junction contained 12 bases not matched to a gene. This CDR3 reads CASSPGGGLKVGNTIYF. CDR3 coding DNA: TGTGCCAGCAGCCCAGGGGGCGGACTGAAGGTTGGAAACACCATATATTTT.

This chain connects TRBV30 to TRBJ1-6; 8 bases align to TRBD1. CDR1 GTSNPN and CDR2 SVGIG come from the germline V gene (reference sequence). The CDR3 consists of 14 residues. V lost 1 base, J lost 18 bases, and 14 bases stayed unmatched. The CDR3 spells CAWSAGQGSNSAHF. The CDR3 DNA reads TGTGCCTGGAGTGCTGGACAGGGAAGTAACTCGGCCCACTTT.

This clone was counted only a few times. This chain uses TRBV29-1 with TRBJ1-5; 10 bases align to TRBD1. CDR1 is SQVTM, CDR2 ANQGSEA, per germline. This CDR3 is built from 13 residues. V shed 6 bases, J shed 10 bases, and the junction held 9 bases outside the gene matches. The CDR3 DNA reads as TGCAGCGTCGGGACAGGGGCGGGTAATCCCCAGCATTTT. Translated, it gives CSVGTGAGNPQHF.

The sample holds one count of this clone. CDR3 in amino acids: CAIRPGLAGDLIGHEQYF. CDR3 DNA: TGTGCCATCAGACCGGGACTAGCGGGGGACCTCATTGGCCACGAGCAGTACTTC. The rearrangement uses TRBV10-3 and TRBJ2-7; TRBD2 matches 14 bases. Germline V gene sequence: CDR1 ENHRY, CDR2 SYGVKD. J was trimmed by 5 bases and V by 6 bases; bases with no gene match: 15. The CDR3 totals 18 residues.

The V call is TRBV29-1, the J call TRBJ1-4; D gene uncertain. CDR1 and CDR2 from the germline V gene are SQVTM and ANQGSEA. V dropped 5 bases and J dropped 0 bases, with 19 bases sitting between them. This CDR3 is built from 17 residues. The CDR3 here is CSVPIGPTRATNEKLFF. In DNA form, the CDR3 reads TGCAGCGTTCCCATTGGTCCAACTAGAGCAACTAATGAAAAACTGTTTTTT.

The gene calls are TRBV7-2 and TRBJ1-6; D not certain. The germline gives CDR1 SGHTA, CDR2 FQGNSA. Trimming removed 4 bases at V and 7 bases at J, with 14 bases between. CDR3 length equals 15 residues. The CDR3 reads CASSWAGSGNSPLHF. Written as DNA, the CDR3 is TGTGCCAGCAGCTGGGCGGGGTCGGGGAATTCACCCCTCCACTTT.

This chain connects TRBV11-3 to TRBJ2-5; TRBD2 matches at 7 bases. The CDR3 is made up of 15 amino acids. Germline CDR1 is SGHNT and CDR2 is YENEEA. V was pared by 3 bases and J by 0 bases, with 4 bases of the junction left unmatched. The CDR3 sequence is CASSFGRGYQETQYF. The CDR3 DNA sequence: TGTGCCAGCAGCTTTGGGCGGGGGTACCAAGAGACCCAGTACTTC.

The rearrangement links TRBV10-3 to TRBJ2-5, with 12 bases aligning to TRBD2. The CDR3 has 17 residues. With 10 bases clipped from V and 0 bases from J, the junction kept 12 bases outside the gene matches. Germline values: CDR1 ENHRY, CDR2 SYGVKD. The DNA for the CDR3 is TGTGCCACCGCAAAGACTAGCGGGAGATCCAACCAAGAGACCCAGTACTTC. It yields the protein CATAKTSGRSNQETQYF.

The J gene is TRBJ1-4, the V gene TRBV7-2; TRBD1 aligns across 9 bases. Germline CDR1 reads SGHTA; CDR2 reads FQGNSA. This CDR3 comprises 15 residues. The J segment lost 3 bases and the V segment lost 5 bases, leaving 4 bases of the junction unmatched. CDR3 coding DNA: TGTGCCAGCAGCCCTTGGACAGGGGCTAATGAAAAACTGTTTTTT. It yields the protein CASSPWTGANEKLFF.

The V gene is TRBV2, the J gene TRBJ2-7; perhaps TRBD1 as D (6 bases). The germline gives CDR1 SNHLY, CDR2 FYNNEI. Trimming removed 8 bases at V and 1 base at J, with 9 bases between. The CDR3 spans 12 residues. The CDR3 loop reads CASHRDSYEQYF. CDR3 nucleotide sequence: TGTGCCAGCCACAGGGATTCCTACGAGCAGTACTTC.

The rearrangement uses TRBV28 and TRBJ1-4; no firm D call. Germline lookup yields CDR1 MDHEN and CDR2 SYDVKM. V gave up 2 bases and J gave up 1 base, with 14 bases separating them. This CDR3 spans 17 amino acids. CDR3 residues: CASSLGPGRGTNEKLFF. The CDR3 nucleotides are TGTGCCAGCAGTTTAGGTCCGGGCCGGGGAACTAATGAAAAACTGTTTTTT.

V gene TRBV4-1 combines with J gene TRBJ1-5, with D possibly being TRBD1 (5 bases). The CDR3 is 16 amino acids. Per the germline V gene, CDR1 is MGHRA and CDR2 is YSYEKL. The V end lost 1 base, the J end lost 0 bases, and 10 bases lay between the germline ends. The CDR3 nucleotides read TGCGCCAGCAGCCAAGTCTCAGGGAATAGCAATCAGCCCCAGCATTTT. Translation: CASSQVSGNSNQPQHF.

The genes are TRBV11-3 and TRBJ1-5, with TRBD1 matching 9 bases. V trimming: 6 bases; J trimming: 2 bases; junction bases outside the gene matches: 2. CDR1 and CDR2 from the germline V gene are SGHNT and YENEEA. The CDR3 has 14 amino acids. CDR3 nucleotides: TGTGCCAGCAGGACAGGGGGTGGCAATCAGCCCCAGCATTTT. Translation gives CASRTGGGNQPQHF.

V is TRBV7-9 and J is TRBJ2-3; 7 bases align to TRBD2. The junction had 8 bases not matched to a gene; V was cut back by 8 bases and J by 0 bases. This CDR3 spans 15 amino acids. The V gene's germline CDR1 is SEHNR and CDR2 FQNEAQ (reference sequence). The CDR3 sequence: CASFEGGVSTDTQYF. CDR3 DNA sequence: TGTGCCAGCTTCGAGGGAGGGGTTAGCACAGATACGCAGTATTTT.

The chain couples TRBV9 to TRBJ2-6; D remains unclear. CDR3 length equals 14 residues. Germline CDR1 and CDR2: SGDLS and YYNGEE. Trimming removed 2 bases from V and 2 bases from J, with 5 bases in between. Here the CDR3 DNA reads TGTGCCAGCAGCGTCCGTACTGGGGCCAACGTCCTGACTTTC. Protein: CASSVRTGANVLTF.

The J gene is TRBJ2-7, the V gene TRBV4-1; no reliable D call. The CDR3 spans 17 residues. Trimming took off 0 bases at V and 7 bases at J, with 22 bases between the two ends. The germline gives CDR1 MGHRA, CDR2 YSYEKL. CDR3 region: CASSQEIISRDLEEQYF. DNA of the CDR3: TGCGCCAGCAGCCAAGAAATAATCTCGAGAGACCTGGAGGAGCAGTACTTC.

This chain connects TRBV5-4 to TRBJ2-3; D might be TRBD1 (6 bases). The CDR3 has 15 residues. The germline gives CDR1 SGHNT, CDR2 YYREEE (reference sequence). V was pared by 0 bases and J by 5 bases, with 13 bases between. CDR3 region: CASSLDRDGRDTQYF. As DNA, the CDR3 is TGTGCCAGCAGCTTGGACAGGGATGGCAGAGATACGCAGTATTTT.

The CDR3 here is CAHRSGRPGELFF. The CDR3 coding sequence is TGTGCCCATCGGTCCGGGAGGCCCGGGGAGCTGTTTTTT. The V call is TRBV7-3, the J call TRBJ2-2, with 7 bases lining up with TRBD2. CDR3 length: 13 residues. Trimming at V came to 11 bases and at J to 6 bases, leaving 9 bases not matched to a gene. Germline lookup yields CDR1 SGHTA and CDR2 FQGTGA.

This clone was counted once. The CDR3 here is CASSTGGFTEAFF. The CDR3 nucleotides read TGTGCCAGCTCCACAGGGGGGTTTACTGAAGCTTTCTTT. This sequence joins TRBV18 and TRBJ1-1, with 8 bases fitting TRBD1. The CDR3 has 13 residues. Germline V CDR1 and CDR2: KGHSH, LQKENI. Unmatched junction bases numbered 5, after V lost 6 bases and J lost 5 bases.

The rearrangement joins TRBV19 to TRBJ1-5, with 9 positions matching TRBD1. CDR3 length: 15 amino acids. Trimming cost V 3 bases and J 2 bases; bases outside gene matches: 2. Germline CDR1 LNHDA, CDR2 SQIVND (reference sequence). CDR3 DNA: TGTGCCAGTAGTATGGGACAGGGAGGCAATCAGCCCCAGCATTTT. Its translation: CASSMGQGGNQPQHF.